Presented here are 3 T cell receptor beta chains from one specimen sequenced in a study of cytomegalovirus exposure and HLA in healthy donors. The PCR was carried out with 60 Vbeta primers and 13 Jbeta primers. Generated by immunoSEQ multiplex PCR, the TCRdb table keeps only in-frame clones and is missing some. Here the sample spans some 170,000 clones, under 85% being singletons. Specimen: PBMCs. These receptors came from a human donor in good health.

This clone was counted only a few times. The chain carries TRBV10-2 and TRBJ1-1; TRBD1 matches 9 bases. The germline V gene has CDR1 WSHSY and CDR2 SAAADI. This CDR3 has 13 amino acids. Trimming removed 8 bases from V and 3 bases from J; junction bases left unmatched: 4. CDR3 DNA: TGCGCCAGCGAGGGACAGGGTTACACTGAAGCTTTCTTT. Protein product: CASEGQGYTEAFF.

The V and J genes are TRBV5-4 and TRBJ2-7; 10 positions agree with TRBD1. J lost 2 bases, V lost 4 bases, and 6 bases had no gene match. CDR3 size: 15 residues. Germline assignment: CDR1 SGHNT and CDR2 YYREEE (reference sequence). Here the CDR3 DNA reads TGTGCCAGCAGCCTGGGACAGGGGAGCGCCTACGAGCAGTACTTC. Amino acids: CASSLGQGSAYEQYF.

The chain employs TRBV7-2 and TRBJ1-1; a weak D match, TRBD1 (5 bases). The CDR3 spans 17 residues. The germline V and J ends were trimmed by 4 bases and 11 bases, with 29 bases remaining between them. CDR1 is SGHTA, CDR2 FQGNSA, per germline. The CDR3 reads CASSSTVGVIRYLPAFF. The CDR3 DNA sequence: TGTGCCAGCAGCTCGACAGTAGGGGTAATACGGTACCTGCCGGCTTTCTTT.